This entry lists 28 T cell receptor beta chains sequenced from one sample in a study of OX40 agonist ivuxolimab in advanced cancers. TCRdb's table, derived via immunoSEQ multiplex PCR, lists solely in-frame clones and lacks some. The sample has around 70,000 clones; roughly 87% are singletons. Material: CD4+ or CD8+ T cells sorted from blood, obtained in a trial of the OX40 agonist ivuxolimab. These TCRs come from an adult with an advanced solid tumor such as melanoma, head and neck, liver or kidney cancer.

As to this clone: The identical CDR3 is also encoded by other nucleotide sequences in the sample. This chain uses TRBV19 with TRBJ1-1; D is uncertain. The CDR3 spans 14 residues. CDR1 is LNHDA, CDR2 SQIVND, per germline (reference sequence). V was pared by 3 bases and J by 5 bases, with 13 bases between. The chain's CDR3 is CASSIQGRGTEAFF. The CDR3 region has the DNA TGTGCCAGTAGTATCCAAGGGCGGGGTACTGAAGCTTTCTTT. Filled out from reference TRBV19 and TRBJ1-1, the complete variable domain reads DGGITQSPKYLFRKEGQNVTLSCEQNLNHDAMYWYRQDPGQGLRLIYYSQIVNDFQKGDIAEGYSVSREKKESFPLTVTSAQKNPTAFYLCASSIQGRGTEAFFGQGTRLTVV.

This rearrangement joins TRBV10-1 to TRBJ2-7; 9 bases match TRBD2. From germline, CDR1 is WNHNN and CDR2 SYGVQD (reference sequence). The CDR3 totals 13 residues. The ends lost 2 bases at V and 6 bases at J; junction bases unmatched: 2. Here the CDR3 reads CASSEVSGSEQYF. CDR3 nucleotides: TGCGCCAGCAGTGAGGTTAGCGGGAGCGAGCAGTACTTC.

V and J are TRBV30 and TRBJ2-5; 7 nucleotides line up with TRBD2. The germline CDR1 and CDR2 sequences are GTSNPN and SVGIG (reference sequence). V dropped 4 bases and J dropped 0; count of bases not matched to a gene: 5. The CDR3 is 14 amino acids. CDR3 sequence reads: CAWNERGHQETQYF. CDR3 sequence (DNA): TGTGCCTGGAACGAGCGGGGTCACCAAGAGACCCAGTACTTC.

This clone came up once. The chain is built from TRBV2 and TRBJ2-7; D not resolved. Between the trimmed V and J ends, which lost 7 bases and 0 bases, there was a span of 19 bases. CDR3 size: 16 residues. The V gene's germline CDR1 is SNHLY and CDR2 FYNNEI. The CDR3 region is CASTWEGTALSYEQYF. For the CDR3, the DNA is TGTGCCAGCACCTGGGAAGGAACAGCCCTCTCCTACGAGCAGTACTTC.

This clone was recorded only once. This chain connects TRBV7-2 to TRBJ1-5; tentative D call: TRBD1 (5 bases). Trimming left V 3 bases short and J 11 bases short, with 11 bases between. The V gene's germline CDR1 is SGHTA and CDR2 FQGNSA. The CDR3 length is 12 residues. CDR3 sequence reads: CASSLAGGAQHF. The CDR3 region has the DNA TGTGCCAGCAGCTTGGCCGGGGGAGCCCAGCATTTT. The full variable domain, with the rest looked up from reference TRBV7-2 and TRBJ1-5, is GAGVSQSPSNKVTEKGKDVELRCDPISGHTALYWYRQSLGQGLEFLIYFQGNSAPDKSGLPSDRFSAERTGGSVSTLTIQRTQQEDSAVYLCASSLAGGAQHFGDGTRLSIL.

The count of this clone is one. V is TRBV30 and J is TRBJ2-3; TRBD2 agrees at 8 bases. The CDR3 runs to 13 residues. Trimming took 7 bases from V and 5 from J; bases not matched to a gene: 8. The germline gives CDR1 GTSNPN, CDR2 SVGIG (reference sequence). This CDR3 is CASSPGLGDTQYF. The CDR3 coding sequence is TGTGCCTCCTCTCCGGGACTAGGAGATACGCAGTATTTT.

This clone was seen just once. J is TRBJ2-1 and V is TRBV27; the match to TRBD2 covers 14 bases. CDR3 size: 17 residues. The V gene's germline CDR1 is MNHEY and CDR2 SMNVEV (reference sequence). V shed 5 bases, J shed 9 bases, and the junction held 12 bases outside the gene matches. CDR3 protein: CASSARLAGGPRGEQFF. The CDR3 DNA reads TGTGCCAGCAGTGCTAGACTAGCGGGAGGGCCTAGGGGTGAGCAGTTCTTC.

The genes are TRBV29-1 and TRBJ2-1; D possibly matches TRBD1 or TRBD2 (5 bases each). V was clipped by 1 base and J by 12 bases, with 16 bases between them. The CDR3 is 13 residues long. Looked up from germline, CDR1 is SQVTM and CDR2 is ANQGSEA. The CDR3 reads CSVEGGTGLRQFF. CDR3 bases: TGCAGCGTTGAAGGGGGGACGGGGCTAAGGCAGTTCTTC.

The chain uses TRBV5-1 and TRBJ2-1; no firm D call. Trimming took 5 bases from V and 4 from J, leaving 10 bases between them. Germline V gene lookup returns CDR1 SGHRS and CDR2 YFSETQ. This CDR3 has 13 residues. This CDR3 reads CASSRPTYNEQFF. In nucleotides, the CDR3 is TGCGCCAGCAGTAGGCCAACATACAATGAGCAGTTCTTC. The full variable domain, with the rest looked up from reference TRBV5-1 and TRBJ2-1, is KAGVTQTPRYLIKTRGQQVTLSCSPISGHRSVSWYQQTPGQGLQFLFEYFSETQRNKGNFPGRFSGRQFSNSRSEMNVSTLELGDSALYLCASSRPTYNEQFFGPGTRLTVL.

The CDR3 DNA reads TGTGCCAGCAGCCTACAGGGGGCGGCGAGTAACTATGGCTACACCTTC. It is translated as CASSLQGAASNYGYTF. The chain couples TRBV7-8 to TRBJ1-2; 9 bases line up with TRBD1. V shed 5 bases, J shed 1 base, and the junction held 8 bases outside the gene matches. The CDR3 is made up of 16 amino acids. Looked up from germline, CDR1 is SGHVS and CDR2 is FQNEAQ.

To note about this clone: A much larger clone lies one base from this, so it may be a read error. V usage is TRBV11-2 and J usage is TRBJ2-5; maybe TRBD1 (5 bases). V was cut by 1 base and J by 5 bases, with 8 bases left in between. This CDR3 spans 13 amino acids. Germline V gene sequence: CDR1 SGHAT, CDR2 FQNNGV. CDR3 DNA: TGTGCCAGCAGCTTAGGCAGGGCTGAGACCCAGTACTTC. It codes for CASSLGRAETQYF.

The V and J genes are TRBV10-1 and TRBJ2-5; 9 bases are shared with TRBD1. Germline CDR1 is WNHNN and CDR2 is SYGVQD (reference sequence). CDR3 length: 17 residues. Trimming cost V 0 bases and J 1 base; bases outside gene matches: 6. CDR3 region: CASSESATGGGQETQYF. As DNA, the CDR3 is TGCGCCAGCAGTGAGTCGGCGACAGGGGGTGGCCAAGAGACCCAGTACTTC.

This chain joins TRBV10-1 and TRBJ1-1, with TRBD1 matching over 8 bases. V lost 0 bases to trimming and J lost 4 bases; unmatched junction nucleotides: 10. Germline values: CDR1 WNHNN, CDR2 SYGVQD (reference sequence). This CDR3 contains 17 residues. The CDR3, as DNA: TGCGCCAGCAGTGAGTCTTTTGGGTGGCAGGGGGCCACTGAAGCTTTCTTT. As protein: CASSESFGWQGATEAFF.

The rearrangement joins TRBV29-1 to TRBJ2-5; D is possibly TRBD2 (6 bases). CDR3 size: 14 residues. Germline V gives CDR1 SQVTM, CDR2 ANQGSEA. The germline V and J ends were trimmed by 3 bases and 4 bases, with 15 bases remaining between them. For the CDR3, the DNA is TGCAGCGTTGATAGGGTCGGGAGCGGAGAGACCCAGTACTTC. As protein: CSVDRVGSGETQYF.

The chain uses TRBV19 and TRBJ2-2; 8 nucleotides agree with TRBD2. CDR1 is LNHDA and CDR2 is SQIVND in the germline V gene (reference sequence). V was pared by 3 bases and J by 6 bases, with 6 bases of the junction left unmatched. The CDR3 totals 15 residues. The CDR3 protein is CASSISSGSAGELFF. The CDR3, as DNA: TGTGCCAGTAGTATTTCGAGCGGGAGCGCCGGGGAGCTGTTTTTT.

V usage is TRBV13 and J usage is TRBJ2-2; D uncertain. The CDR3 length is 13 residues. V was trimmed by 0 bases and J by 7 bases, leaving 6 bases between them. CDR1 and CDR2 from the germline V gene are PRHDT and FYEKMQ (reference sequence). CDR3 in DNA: TGTGCCAGCAGCTTAGGCCGTCACGGGGAGCTGTTTTTT. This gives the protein CASSLGRHGELFF.

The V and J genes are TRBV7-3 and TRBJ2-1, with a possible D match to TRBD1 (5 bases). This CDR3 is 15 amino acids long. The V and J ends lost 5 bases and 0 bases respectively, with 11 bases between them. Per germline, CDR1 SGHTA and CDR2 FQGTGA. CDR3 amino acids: CASSQDIASYNEQFF. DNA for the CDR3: TGTGCCAGCAGCCAGGACATTGCCTCCTACAATGAGCAGTTCTTC.

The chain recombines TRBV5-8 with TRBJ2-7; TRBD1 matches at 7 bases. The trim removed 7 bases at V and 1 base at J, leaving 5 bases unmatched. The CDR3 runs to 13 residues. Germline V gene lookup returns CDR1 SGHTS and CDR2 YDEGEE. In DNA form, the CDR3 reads TGTGCCAGCGATCCGGGACAGTCCTACGAGCAGTACTTC. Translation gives CASDPGQSYEQYF.

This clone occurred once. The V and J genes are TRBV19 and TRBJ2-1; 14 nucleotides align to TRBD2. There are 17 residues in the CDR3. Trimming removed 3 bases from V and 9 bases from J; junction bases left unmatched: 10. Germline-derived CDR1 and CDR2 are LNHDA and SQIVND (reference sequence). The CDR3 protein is CASSIQAGLAGAGEQFF. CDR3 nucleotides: TGTGCCAGTAGTATCCAAGCGGGACTAGCGGGAGCGGGTGAGCAGTTCTTC.

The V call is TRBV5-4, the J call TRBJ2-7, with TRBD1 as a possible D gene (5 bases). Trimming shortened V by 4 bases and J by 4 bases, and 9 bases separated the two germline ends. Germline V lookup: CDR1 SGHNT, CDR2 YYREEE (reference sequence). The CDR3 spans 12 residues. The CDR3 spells CASSQGNYEQYF. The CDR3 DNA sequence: TGTGCCAGCAGCCAGGGTAATTACGAGCAGTACTTC. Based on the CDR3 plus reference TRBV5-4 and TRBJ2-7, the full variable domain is ETGVTQSPTHLIKTRGQQVTLRCSSQSGHNTVSWYQQALGQGPQFIFQYYREEENGRGNFPPRFSGLQFPNYSSELNVNALELDDSALYLCASSQGNYEQYFGPGTRLTVT.

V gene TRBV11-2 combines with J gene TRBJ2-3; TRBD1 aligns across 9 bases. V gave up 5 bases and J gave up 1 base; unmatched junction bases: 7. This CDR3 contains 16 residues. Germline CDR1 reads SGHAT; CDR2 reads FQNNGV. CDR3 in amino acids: CASSGGTGRGTDTQYF. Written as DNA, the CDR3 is TGTGCCAGCAGCGGCGGGACAGGGAGAGGCACAGATACGCAGTATTTT.

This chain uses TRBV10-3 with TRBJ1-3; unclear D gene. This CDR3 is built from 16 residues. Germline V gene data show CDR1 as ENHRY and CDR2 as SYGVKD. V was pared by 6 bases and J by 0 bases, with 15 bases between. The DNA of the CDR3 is TGTGCCATCAGCAGGAGCCGGGCCAGCTCTGGAAACACCATATATTTT. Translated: CAISRSRASSGNTIYF.

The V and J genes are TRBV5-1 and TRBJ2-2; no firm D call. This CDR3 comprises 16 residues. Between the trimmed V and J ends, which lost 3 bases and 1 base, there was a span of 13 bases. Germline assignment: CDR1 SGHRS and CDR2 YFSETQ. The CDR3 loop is CASSSHGRGNTGELFF. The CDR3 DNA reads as TGCGCCAGCAGCTCCCACGGCCGCGGGAACACCGGGGAGCTGTTTTTT.

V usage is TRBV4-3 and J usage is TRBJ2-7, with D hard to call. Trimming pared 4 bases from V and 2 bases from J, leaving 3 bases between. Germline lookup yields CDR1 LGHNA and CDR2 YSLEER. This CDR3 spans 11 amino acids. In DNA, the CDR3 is TGCGCCAGCAGCCTAGCCTACGAGCAGTACTTC. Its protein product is CASSLAYEQYF.

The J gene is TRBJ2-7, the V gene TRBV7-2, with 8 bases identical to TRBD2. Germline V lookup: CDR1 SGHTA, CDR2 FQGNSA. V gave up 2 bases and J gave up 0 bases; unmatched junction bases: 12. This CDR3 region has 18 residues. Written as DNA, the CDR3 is TGTGCCAGCAGCTTAATGGGACTAGTAAGGGGCTCCTCCTACGAGCAGTACTTC. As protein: CASSLMGLVRGSSYEQYF.

As DNA, the CDR3 is TGCAGCGTAGCCGGGACTAGCGGGAGGGGAGATGAGCAGTTCTTC. It codes for CSVAGTSGRGDEQFF. The genes are TRBV29-1 and TRBJ2-1; 16 bases align to TRBD2. Germline CDR1 SQVTM, CDR2 ANQGSEA. The CDR3 sequence is 15 residues long. V dropped 6 bases and J dropped 8; count of bases not matched to a gene: 7.

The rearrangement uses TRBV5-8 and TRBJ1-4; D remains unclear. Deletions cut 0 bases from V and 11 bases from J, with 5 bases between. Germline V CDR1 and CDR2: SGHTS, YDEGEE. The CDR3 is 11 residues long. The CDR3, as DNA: TGTGCCAGCAGCTTGGTTGGGAAACTGTTTTTT. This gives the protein CASSLVGKLFF.

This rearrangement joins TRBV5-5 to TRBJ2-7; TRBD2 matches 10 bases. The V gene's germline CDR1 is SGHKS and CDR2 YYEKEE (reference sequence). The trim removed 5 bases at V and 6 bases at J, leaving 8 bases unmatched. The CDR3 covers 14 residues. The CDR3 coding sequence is TGTGCCAGCAGTAACGGTCTAGCGGGAGCCGAGCAGTACTTC. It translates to CASSNGLAGAEQYF.